This T cell receptor (beta chain) comes out of a study of CD8 T cells in Susac syndrome. The table lists this clonotype with a count of one. When the RNA was reverse transcribed, random hexamers were used with an input of 0.5 to 1 ug. Across 54 Vbeta and 13 Jbeta, immunoSEQ multiplex PCR amplified TCR beta CDR3. In TCRdb, the immunoSEQ multiplex PCR reads were re-called with MiXCR into one record per CDR3 protein. The profile shows around 180,000 distinct CDR3 sequences, approximately 94% of them singletons. Sequencing targeted TCR beta in T cells from blood (CD8+ and CD4+). The multiple sclerosis controls were treatment-naive patients, and their relapsing-remitting disease was stable or active. This CDR3 spans 15 amino acids. Germline lookup yields CDR1 LNHNV and CDR2 YYDKDF (reference sequence). Deletions cut 5 bases from V and 4 bases from J, with 17 bases between.

Material for sequencing was CD4+ T cells from PBMCs. This clonotype originated in a human donor with multiple sclerosis. The J gene is TRBJ2-5, the V gene TRBV15; D may be TRBD1 (5 bases). The CDR3 nucleotides read TGTGCCACCAGCTGCGAACAGGCCGAAGGAGAGACCCAGTACTTC. Protein sequence: CATSCEQAEGETQYF.